This is a list of T cell receptor beta chains from one sample in a study of blood T cell repertoires in COVID-19. The repertoire was sequenced with immunoSEQ multiplex PCR; TCRdb's copy has only in-frame clones and lacks some. The table records roughly 110,000 clones, about 87% of them present only once. The source material was peripheral blood. The receptor set was obtained from a man aged 45-60 years with active or convalescent COVID-19. Each CDR3 is given with its conserved first and last residue. A D gene is named only where the DNA matches it firmly. Rows give clone size only sometimes, using once, few, many, or a class for an expanded clone.

>NA|TRBJ2-2|TRBD1|TRBV19
CASSRDRRTGELFF
TGTGCCAGTAGCCGGGACAGGCGCACCGGGGAGCTGTTTTTT
>NA|TRBJ2-7|TRBD1|TRBV10-1
CASSDPGSGQGAYEQYF
TGCGCCAGCAGTGACCCGGGGTCGGGACAGGGGGCGTACGAGCAGTACTTC
>NA|TRBJ2-7|TRBD2|TRBV19
CASSIESTSAISYEQYF
TGTGCCAGTAGTATCGAATCGACTAGCGCAATATCCTACGAGCAGTACTTC
>once|TRBJ2-5|NA|TRBV5-5
CASSRLGVGGQETQYF
TGTGCCAGCAGCCGGTTGGGGGTCGGGGGCCAAGAGACCCAGTACTTC
>once|TRBJ2-1|TRBD2|TRBV25-1
CATTGTSGRRNSYNEQFF
TGTGCCACGACAGGGACTAGCGGGAGGAGGAACTCCTACAATGAGCAGTTCTTC
>NA|TRBJ2-1|NA|TRBV7-2
CASSVNRYNEQFF
TGTGCCAGCAGCGTCAACAGGTACAATGAGCAGTTCTTC
>NA|TRBJ1-1|NA|TRBV18
CASQGTVNTEAFF
TGTGCCAGCCAGGGGACGGTGAACACTGAAGCTTTCTTT
>NA|TRBJ1-2|TRBD1|TRBV28
CASSLRGPAYGYTF
TGTGCCAGCAGTTTAAGGGGGCCGGCCTATGGCTACACCTTC
>NA|TRBJ1-4|NA|TRBV19
CASSTAGYGGTTNEKLFF
TGTGCCAGTAGTACCGCAGGGTATGGGGGCACAACTAATGAAAAACTGTTTTTT
>NA|TRBJ2-1|TRBD1|TRBV9
CASSDDAPGGDSYNEQFF
TGTGCCAGCAGCGATGACGCCCCAGGGGGCGACTCCTACAATGAGCAGTTCTTC
>NA|TRBJ1-3|NA|TRBV18
CASSPSGSRNTIYF
TGTGCCAGCTCACCCTCGGGGTCACGGAACACCATATATTTT
>NA|TRBJ2-7|NA|TRBV23-1
CASSQKGTLGSYEQYF
TGCGCCAGCAGTCAAAAGGGGACATTGGGCTCCTACGAGCAGTACTTC
>NA|TRBJ1-1|NA|TRBV5-1
CASSNKRGTNTEAFF
TGCGCCAGCAGCAATAAAAGGGGAACGAACACTGAAGCTTTCTTT
>NA|TRBJ2-7|TRBD1|TRBV12-3/TRBV12-4
CASSLQGLSEQYF
TGTGCCAGCAGCTTACAGGGGCTTAGCGAGCAGTACTTC
>NA|TRBJ1-5|NA|TRBV7-8
CASSLRGPTGWNQPQHF
TGTGCCAGCAGCTTAAGGGGCCCGACAGGATGGAATCAGCCCCAGCATTTT
>NA|TRBJ2-1|NA|TRBV5-6
CASSIQMIPGQFF
TGTGCCAGCAGCATACAGATGATCCCTGGACAGTTCTTC
>NA|TRBJ2-1|NA|TRBV5-5
CASSRAEEQKFF
TGTGCCAGCAGCAGAGCGGAGGAACAGAAGTTCTTC
>NA|TRBJ2-5|NA|TRBV28
CASRPGGGRAVLETQYF
TGTGCCAGCAGACCAGGGGGCGGGAGGGCAGTTCTAGAGACCCAGTACTTC
>once|TRBJ1-1|NA|TRBV6-2/TRBV6-3
CASSYPWETLNTEAFF
TGTGCCAGCAGTTACCCGTGGGAGACCCTAAACACTGAAGCTTTCTTT
>NA|TRBJ2-7|NA|TRBV20-1
CSARLQYEQYF
TGCAGTGCTAGACTGCAGTACGAGCAGTACTTC
>once|TRBJ2-7|TRBD2|TRBV19
CASSPGLAGTYEQYF
TGTGCCAGTAGTCCGGGACTAGCGGGAACCTACGAGCAGTACTTC
>NA|TRBJ1-1|NA|TRBV29-1
CSVEEREAFF
TGCAGCGTTGAGGAGAGGGAAGCTTTCTTT
>once|TRBJ1-2|NA|TRBV7-9
CASQTGGRVGYTF
TGTGCCAGTCAGACGGGGGGAAGGGTTGGCTACACCTTC
>NA|TRBJ2-1|NA|TRBV6-2/TRBV6-3
CASSPSGTLYNEQFF
TGTGCCAGCAGCCCAAGCGGGACACTTTACAATGAGCAGTTCTTC
>NA|TRBJ1-5|NA|TRBV9
CASSVDGDQPQHF
TGTGCCAGCAGCGTAGACGGAGATCAGCCCCAGCATTTT
>NA|TRBJ1-1|NA|TRBV9
CASSPSQGFSNVAFF
TGTGCCAGCAGCCCCTCGCAGGGTTTTTCTAACGTAGCTTTCTTT
>once|TRBJ1-2|TRBD1|TRBV7-2
CASSRTGGASGYTF
TGTGCCAGCAGCAGGACAGGGGGCGCCTCTGGCTACACCTTC
>NA|TRBJ2-5|NA|TRBV12-3/TRBV12-4
CASSTGQTETQYF
TGTGCCAGCAGTACCGGACAGACAGAGACCCAGTACTTC
>NA|TRBJ2-5|TRBD1|TRBV6-5
CASGVTNYRGETQYF
TGTGCCAGCGGAGTTACGAACTACAGGGGGGAGACCCAGTACTTC
>NA|TRBJ2-2|NA|TRBV19
CASNTQGSGELFF
TGTGCCAGTAATACCCAGGGGTCCGGGGAGCTGTTTTTT
>NA|TRBJ2-7|TRBD1|TRBV6-2/TRBV6-3
CASTPLGTGGSYEQYF
TGTGCCAGCACCCCCCTCGGGACAGGGGGCTCCTACGAGCAGTACTTC
>NA|TRBJ2-3|TRBD2|TRBV7-8
CASSLGGLGTADTQYF
TGTGCCAGCAGCTTAGGTGGACTAGGGACGGCAGATACGCAGTATTTT
>NA|TRBJ2-3|NA|TRBV9
CASSGQGWGDTQYF
TGTGCCAGCAGCGGCCAGGGATGGGGAGATACGCAGTATTTT
>few|TRBJ2-7|TRBD2|TRBV6-5
CASSSPGTSGIVQYF
TGTGCCAGCAGTTCCCCCGGGACTAGCGGGATAGTGCAGTACTTC
>NA|TRBJ2-3|TRBD1|TRBV9
CASSATGGRGDTQYF
TGTGCCAGCAGCGCTACAGGGGGTCGGGGAGATACGCAGTATTTT
>NA|TRBJ2-7|TRBD1|TRBV19
CASSETGDRGYEQYF
TGTGCCAGTAGTGAAACCGGGGACAGGGGTTACGAGCAGTACTTC
>NA|TRBJ2-5|TRBD1|TRBV5-4
CASSSGTGWEETQYF
TGTGCCAGCAGCTCCGGGACAGGGTGGGAAGAGACCCAGTACTTC
>NA|TRBJ2-1|NA|TRBV6-2/TRBV6-3
CASSSASARSSYNEQFF
TGTGCCAGCAGTTCTGCTAGCGCCCGGAGCTCCTACAATGAGCAGTTCTTC
>NA|TRBJ2-2|TRBD2|TRBV28
CASSLAGVDLGELFF
TGTGCCAGCAGTTTAGCGGGAGTGGACCTGGGGGAGCTGTTTTTT
>NA|TRBJ2-1|TRBD2|TRBV5-4
CASSLGLAGANPFGGEQFF
TGTGCCAGCAGCTTGGGGCTAGCGGGAGCCAACCCCTTTGGGGGTGAGCAGTTCTTC
>NA|TRBJ1-5|NA|TRBV12-3/TRBV12-4
CASRGGDQPQHF
TGTGCCAGCAGAGGAGGGGACCAGCCCCAGCATTTT
>NA|TRBJ2-1|NA|TRBV20-1
CSARGDSEQFF
TGCAGTGCTAGGGGGGACTCCGAGCAGTTCTTC
>NA|TRBJ1-1|TRBD1|TRBV5-1
CASRWGQGWDTEAFF
TGCGCCAGCCGCTGGGGACAGGGATGGGACACTGAAGCTTTCTTT
>NA|TRBJ1-2|NA|TRBV9
CASSAGGFGYTF
TGTGCCAGCAGCGCCGGGGGTTTTGGCTACACCTTC
>NA|TRBJ2-4|NA|TRBV19
CASSPSPNSLAKNIQYF
TGTGCCAGTAGTCCTTCACCAAACAGCCTAGCCAAAAACATTCAGTACTTC
>NA|TRBJ2-7|TRBD2|TRBV5-3
CARTSGVLPDF
TGTGCCAGAACTAGCGGGGTCCTTCCGGACTTC
>NA|TRBJ1-4|NA|TRBV28
CASSSGQTWEKLFF
TGTGCCAGCAGTTCTGGTCAGACATGGGAAAAACTGTTTTTT
>NA|TRBJ2-3|TRBD2|TRBV10-3
CASRPGTSWTDTQYF
TGTGCCTCGCGCCCGGGGACTAGTTGGACAGATACGCAGTATTTT
>NA|TRBJ2-7|TRBD1|TRBV5-1
CASSSEPGQFFYEQYF
TGCGCCAGCAGCTCCGAGCCGGGACAGTTCTTCTACGAGCAGTACTTC